The 18 T cell receptor beta chains below all came from one sample that was sequenced in a study of neoadjuvant anti-PD-1 for oral cavity cancer. Time point specified: after neoadjuvant nivolumab, at surgical resection. Clones were read by immunoSEQ multiplex PCR, and TCRdb kept only the in-frame ones, dropping some. The data show approximately 13,000 clones, roughly 70% seen once. Sequenced material: PBMCs, taken after nivolumab (anti-PD-1) treatment. The receptors stem from a person between 35 and 79 years old with oral cavity squamous cell carcinoma.

This clone was seen more than once but under ten times. The chain links TRBV6-5 to TRBJ1-1, with 8 bases fitting TRBD1. V dropped 5 bases and J dropped 1; count of bases not matched to a gene: 3. CDR1 is MNHEY, CDR2 SVGAGI, per germline. The length of the CDR3 is 14 residues. The CDR3: CASSLTGGNTEAFF. In nucleotides, the CDR3 is TGTGCCAGCAGTCTCACAGGGGGGAACACTGAAGCTTTCTTT.

The chain couples TRBV7-8 to TRBJ1-1, with a weak D call TRBD1 (5 bases). The CDR3 runs 13 residues. Germline CDR1 SGHVS, CDR2 FQNEAQ. V lost 3 bases, J lost 4 bases, and 9 bases lay in between. This chain's CDR3 is CASSFAGGTEAFF. The CDR3 coding sequence is TGTGCCAGCAGCTTTGCTGGGGGCACTGAAGCTTTCTTT.

The CDR3 DNA sequence: TGTGCTAGTGGCCCCGACAGGGGAGAGACCCAGTACTTC. It is translated as CASGPDRGETQYF. The chain links TRBV12-5 to TRBJ2-5; 8 nucleotides align to TRBD1. Trimming at V came to 6 bases and at J to 4 bases, leaving 4 bases not matched to a gene. The CDR3 consists of 13 residues. Germline V gene sequence: CDR1 LGHNT, CDR2 FRNRAP. Based on the CDR3 plus reference TRBV12-5 and TRBJ2-5, the full variable domain is DARVTQTPRHKVTEMGQEVTMRCQPILGHNTVFWYRQTMMQGLELLAYFRNRAPLDDSGMPKDRFSAEMPDATLATLKIQPSEPRDSAVYFCASGPDRGETQYFGPGTRLLVL.

The CDR3 spells CASSLGRVNTEAFF. The CDR3 coding sequence is TGTGCCAGCAGCTTGGGGAGAGTGAACACTGAAGCTTTCTTT. V and J are TRBV5-6 and TRBJ1-1; D remains unclear. The germline V gene encodes CDR1 SGHDT and CDR2 YYEEEE. This CDR3 region has 14 residues. Trimming removed 0 bases from V and 0 bases from J, with 6 bases in between.

As for this clone: Mismatch with germline at one junction end may stem from a read error. The genes are TRBV7-7 and TRBJ2-1; D is uncertain. This CDR3 is built from 18 residues. From germline, CDR1 is SSHAT and CDR2 FNYEAQ (reference sequence). CDR3 DNA: TGTGCTAGCAGCTTAGGTCCTAACCCCAGAGACTCCTACAATGAGCAGTTCTTC. The encoded protein is CASSLGPNPRDSYNEQFF.

This clone was observed a few times. The V gene is TRBV7-3, the J gene TRBJ2-7; D call uncertain. This CDR3 has 12 amino acids. The germline V gene encodes CDR1 SGHTA and CDR2 FQGTGA. V lost 11 bases and J lost 0, with 11 bases in between. The CDR3 loop reads CASMRSSYEQYF. The CDR3, as DNA: TGTGCCTCAATGAGGAGCTCCTACGAGCAGTACTTC. Full variable domain (rest looked up from reference TRBV7-3 and TRBJ2-7): GAGVSQTPSNKVTEKGKYVELRCDPISGHTALYWYRQSLGQGPEFLIYFQGTGAADDSGLPNDRFFAVRPEGSVSTLKIQRTERGDSAVYLCASMRSSYEQYFGPGTRLTVT.

The rearrangement joins TRBV5-1 to TRBJ2-1; D may be TRBD2 (6 bases). This CDR3 spans 14 amino acids. V was trimmed by 1 base and J by 4 bases, leaving 9 bases between them. Germline values: CDR1 SGHRS, CDR2 YFSETQ. CDR3 bases: TGCGCCAGCAGCTTGACTAGCATATACAATGAGCAGTTCTTC. Protein: CASSLTSIYNEQFF. Together with reference TRBV5-1 and TRBJ2-1, the CDR3 gives the full variable domain: KAGVTQTPRYLIKTRGQQVTLSCSPISGHRSVSWYQQTPGQGLQFLFEYFSETQRNKGNFPGRFSGRQFSNSRSEMNVSTLELGDSALYLCASSLTSIYNEQFFGPGTRLTVL.

J is TRBJ2-3 and V is TRBV2; 9 bases are a match to TRBD2. With V trimmed by 6 bases and J by 5 bases, 12 bases remained unmatched. Germline CDR1 is SNHLY and CDR2 is FYNNEI. CDR3 size: 16 residues. This CDR3 is CASSLSPSGVGDTQYF. The CDR3 DNA sequence: TGTGCCAGCAGCCTCAGCCCTAGCGGGGTGGGAGATACGCAGTATTTT.

The chain carries TRBV6-1 and TRBJ1-3, with D possibly TRBD1 on 6 matching bases. The CDR3 is made up of 16 amino acids. Germline values: CDR1 MNHNS, CDR2 SASEGT. V gave up 2 bases and J gave up 0 bases, with 11 bases separating them. The CDR3 coding sequence is TGTGCCAGCAGTGAAAACGGGGGCAGCTCTGGAAACACCATATATTTT. Its translation is CASSENGGSSGNTIYF.

The J gene is TRBJ2-1, the V gene TRBV30; D remains ambiguous. V shed 7 bases and J shed 3 bases, with 13 bases lying between them. In germline, CDR1 is GTSNPN, CDR2 SVGIG (reference sequence). The CDR3 extends over 13 amino acids. CDR3 nucleotides: TGTGCCTTATCCTCGGGTTACTACAATGAGCAGTTCTTC. Its protein is CALSSGYYNEQFF.

This clone was detected only a few times. This chain uses TRBV2 with TRBJ2-7; no clear D gene. With 3 bases removed from V and 3 bases from J, the gap between germline ends came to 6 bases. CDR1 and CDR2 from the germline V gene are SNHLY and FYNNEI. CDR3 size: 12 residues. CDR3 sequence reads: CASSENSYEQYF. CDR3 coding DNA: TGTGCCAGCAGTGAGAACAGCTACGAGCAGTACTTC.

This chain joins TRBV6-5 and TRBJ2-3; D remains unclear. Deletions cut 0 bases from V and 2 bases from J, with 12 bases between. CDR3 length: 16 amino acids. Germline lookup yields CDR1 MNHEY and CDR2 SVGAGI. CDR3 residues: CASSYSRGLPTDTQYF. The DNA of the CDR3 is TGTGCCAGCAGTTACTCGAGAGGCCTTCCCACAGATACGCAGTATTTT.

V and J are TRBV10-3 and TRBJ1-2; 7 nucleotides agree with TRBD1. The V gene's germline CDR1 is ENHRY and CDR2 SYGVKD. The CDR3 is 15 residues long. V gave up 2 bases and J gave up 6 bases; unmatched junction bases: 9. The CDR3 here is CAISEGTALPNGYTF. The CDR3 DNA reads as TGTGCCATCAGTGAGGGGACAGCCCTTCCCAATGGCTACACCTTC.

The V call is TRBV6-6, the J call TRBJ2-7; D is possibly TRBD1 (8 bases). This CDR3 is built from 15 residues. Germline CDR1 is MNHNY and CDR2 is SVGAGI (reference sequence). Trimming stripped 4 bases from V and 9 bases from J, with 22 bases between. CDR3 coding DNA: TGTGCCAGCAGTTTGGCTGGACAGGGAGGGGGTGGGCAGTACTTC. Translation: CASSLAGQGGGGQYF.

The chain links TRBV27 to TRBJ2-5, with 10 bases matching TRBD2. J lost 2 bases, V lost 7 bases, and 7 bases had no gene match. The CDR3 runs 15 residues. Germline values: CDR1 MNHEY, CDR2 SMNVEV (reference sequence). The CDR3 loop reads CASTKLTSGQETQYF. CDR3 bases: TGTGCCAGCACCAAGTTGACTAGCGGGCAAGAGACCCAGTACTTC.

The V gene is TRBV5-8, the J gene TRBJ1-1; 9 positions match TRBD1. The germline V gene has CDR1 SGHTS and CDR2 YDEGEE. The CDR3 runs to 15 residues. Losses at the gene ends were 3 bases for V and 3 bases for J; bases not matched to a gene: 6. The CDR3 coding sequence is TGTGCCAGCAGCTCCCGGGACAGGGTTTACACTGAAGCTTTCTTT. Encoded protein: CASSSRDRVYTEAFF.

This clone appeared a few times. The chain combines TRBV27 with TRBJ2-1, with TRBD2 matching 11 bases. The length of the CDR3 is 14 residues. CDR1 is MNHEY, CDR2 SMNVEV, per germline (reference sequence). Losses at the gene ends were 7 bases for V and 5 bases for J; bases not matched to a gene: 4. CDR3 in amino acids: CASNLAGGDNEQFF. In DNA, the CDR3 is TGTGCCAGCAATCTAGCGGGAGGTGACAATGAGCAGTTCTTC.

V gene TRBV5-1 combines with J gene TRBJ2-5, with a possible D match to TRBD1 (6 bases). The CDR3 sequence is 14 residues long. Trimming cost V 1 base and J 4 bases, with 11 bases left between them. In germline, CDR1 is SGHRS, CDR2 YFSETQ. The CDR3 loop is CASSLYGGGETQYF. As DNA, the CDR3 is TGCGCCAGCAGCTTGTATGGGGGCGGAGAGACCCAGTACTTC.